This is a list of T cell receptor beta chains from one sample in a study of blood T cells in healthy people across ages. Each CDR3 protein is one row after TCRdb ran MiXCR on the 5' RACE reads. The repertoire holds around 1.5 million distinct CDR3 sequences, with approximately 38% as singletons. The sequencing sample was made of blood. The receptors were sampled from a woman aged 18-29 years in good health. Both conserved end residues are trimmed from each CDR3. Part of the rows lack a size; the others show once, few, many or a class for expanded clones.

j_call clone_size v_call cdr3_aa
TRBJ2-3 NA TRBV20-1 SARRLAGGPRTGDTQY
TRBJ2-2 few TRBV29-1 SVEGRGRNTGELF
TRBJ2-5 NA TRBV2 AIQETQY
TRBJ2-1 few TRBV6-5 ASSFGPSSYNEQF
TRBJ2-3 NA TRBV29-1 SVGWSGSMSTDTQY
TRBJ2-5 NA TRBV28 ASRLLAGGQETQY
TRBJ2-7 NA TRBV5-6 ASSSQRDATYEQY
TRBJ1-5 few TRBV20-1 SARDRFVGGNQPQH
TRBJ2-3 NA TRBV12-3/TRBV12-4 ASSLVGSSTDTQY
TRBJ2-1 NA TRBV20-1 SALRGALGDEQF
TRBJ2-3 NA TRBV25-1 ASSGVPNTEAFFGQGTTDTQY
TRBJ2-1 NA TRBV6-1 ASSDDRGNEQF
TRBJ1-1 NA TRBV30 AWSYDTEAF
TRBJ2-5 NA TRBV12-3/TRBV12-4 ASSLAHAETQY
TRBJ2-6 NA TRBV5-1 ASKTTSGISGANVLT
TRBJ2-1 NA TRBV12-3/TRBV12-4 ASSPSGKLQGQSNTNEQF
TRBJ2-7 NA TRBV4-1 ASSRGLLQEIQY
NA NA TRBV20-1 SASHTSGRSHYEQY
TRBJ1-4 NA TRBV6-1 ASSDMRGGLLYGTEKLF
TRBJ2-1 NA TRBV30 ASQVRVREQF
TRBJ2-1 NA TRBV20-1 SFLVDPSYNEQF
TRBJ2-7 few TRBV2 ATRIAGGNGEQY
TRBJ2-7 NA TRBV6-1 ASGYGQNQY
TRBJ2-7 NA TRBV7-2 ASSRAGGFYEQY
TRBJ1-1 few TRBV20-1 SATTGVTEAF
TRBJ2-1 NA TRBV27 ASRTSGGGLYEQF
TRBJ1-2 NA TRBV20-1 SASANTNYGYT
TRBJ2-5 NA TRBV12-5 ASATGGYNEQY
TRBJ2-7 NA TRBV20-1 SATTASGAYEQY
TRBJ2-7 few TRBV6-5 ASSLRGRGGYEQY
TRBJ1-5 few TRBV7-2 ASSPQTSNQPQH
TRBJ2-1 NA TRBV5-5 ASSLVPAAGVADNEQF
TRBJ2-2 NA TRBV7-8 ASSRKGRNTGELF
TRBJ2-1 few TRBV4-1 ASSQVLAGGPDEQF
TRBJ1-6 NA TRBV27 ASTADRGNSPLH
TRBJ1-4 few TRBV7-7 ASSSGQGPNEKLF
TRBJ2-3 NA TRBV6-1 ASSTAGGIDTQY
TRBJ1-1 few TRBV29-1 SVERGDAEAF
TRBJ1-2 few TRBV20-1 SARVPQKPSNYGYT
TRBJ1-5 NA TRBV29-1 SVGGGDGNQPQH
TRBJ1-4 few TRBV4-1 ASSQGTNEKLF
TRBJ1-2 NA TRBV4-1 ASSQDGQGAANYGYT
TRBJ2-5 NA TRBV12-3/TRBV12-4 ASSGAGGFLWAQY
TRBJ2-3 NA TRBV12-3/TRBV12-4 ASSTSWGAGTDTQY
TRBJ2-7 NA TRBV20-1 SARETSHEQY
TRBJ2-1 NA TRBV20-1 SATLPGGYNEQF
TRBJ2-2 NA TRBV15 ATSSRETGELF
TRBJ2-1 NA TRBV12-3/TRBV12-4 ATLRPRTGTLTLKNEQF